This TCR beta chain is drawn from a study of T cells in Graves' hyperthyroidism and ophthalmopathy. The sample holds a few counts of this clonotype. The CDR3 covers 15 residues. Germline loops: CDR1 SEHNR, CDR2 FQNEAQ (reference sequence). V lost 4 bases to trimming and J lost 5 bases, with 15 bases between them. TCR beta CDR3 regions were amplified from RNA transcripts. In the first-round RT-PCR of the TCR CDR3, the HTBI primer set was used. TCRdb passed the multiplex PCR reads through MiXCR, listing each CDR3 protein once. The sample includes hundreds of thousands of distinct CDR3 sequences, 45% of them seen just once.

The specimen sequenced was peripheral blood or thyroid tissue (not recorded which). The chain couples TRBV7-9 to TRBJ1-5; tentatively, D is TRBD1 (5 bases). This receptor was identified in an adult man with Graves' disease, either hyperthyroidism or ophthalmopathy (not recorded which). CDR3 sequence: CASSSGTIPYQPQHF. The CDR3 DNA follows: TGTGCCAGCAGCTCAGGGACCATACCTTATCAGCCCCAGCATTTT.